The clone carrying this T cell receptor (beta chain) was found a few times. This record comes from a study of T-cell memory formation after mild COVID-19. Trimming left V 2 bases short and J 7 bases short, with 13 bases between. The CDR3 totals 14 residues. Germline V gives CDR1 LGHDT, CDR2 YNNKEL (reference sequence). Each CDR3 protein gets one entry after TCRdb re-called the 5' RACE reads with MiXCR. The sample contains a few hundred thousand distinct CDR3 sequences, around 21% of which appear only once. Specimen: PBMCs or a T cell subset sorted from them (not recorded which). The V and J genes are TRBV3-1 and TRBJ2-3; maybe TRBD2 (5 bases). The origin of this receptor is an adult woman who had mild COVID-19 (a few samples of this study predate the infection). Cell type and time point are not known. CDR3 coding DNA: TGTGCCAGCAGCCAAAGGGAGTTCGTAAATACGCAGTATTTT. Amino acids: CASSQREFVNTQYF.